The T cell receptor beta chain under discussion was sequenced for a study of blood T cell repertoires in COVID-19. Study information: COVID-19 samples, acute and convalescent, were from the United States, Italy and Spain. Nucleic acid was either cDNA or gDNA, and it came from T cells, B-cell-depleted T cells, or PBMCs.

Followed longitudinally, the Seattle patients had been enrolled during active infection. Here immunoSEQ multiplex PCR was the method, and the copy in TCRdb shows in-frame clones only, minus some. The sample lists about 270,000 clones, roughly nine tenths seen once, with over 9.5% in the top ten. There are 16 residues in the CDR3. V gave up 8 bases and J gave up 2 bases, with 21 bases separating them. Germline values: CDR1 SGHTA, CDR2 FQGNSA. The clonotype comes from a woman in her 30s with COVID-19, enrolled during active disease. The source material was peripheral blood. The V and J genes are TRBV7-2 and TRBJ2-5; tentatively, D is TRBD2 (5 bases). This chain's CDR3 is CASAREEGLDQETQYF. CDR3 nucleotide sequence: TGTGCCAGCGCCCGAGAAGAGGGCCTTGATCAAGAGACCCAGTACTTC.